This TCR beta chain is from a study of vaccination and CD4 T cells after COVID-19. Study at large: Taking of post-vaccine samples occurred a median 72 days after dose two (range 14 to 241).

Points on this clonotype: Its cognate antigen is unknown.

Treatment given: approximately nine-day PBMC culture with coronavirus spike peptide pools or control peptides (ViraFEST assay). The germline gives CDR1 MNHEY, CDR2 SMNVEV (reference sequence). The V end lost 7 bases, the J end lost 0 bases, and 15 bases lay between the germline ends. The CDR3 is 16 residues long. The Oncomine TCR Beta short-read assay was applied to DNA of cultured CD4+ T cells. TCRdb independently ran MiXCR on the PCR reads; one entry per CDR3 protein. The repertoire holds about 1,700 distinct CDR3 sequences, with 70% as singletons. This sequence was found in a human donor who had recovered from COVID-19. The V and J genes are TRBV27 and TRBJ2-2; D not certain. This specimen consisted of CD4+ T cells from blood, cultured in vitro, obtained after SARS-CoV-2 vaccination. In DNA form, the CDR3 reads TGTGCCAGCACAAGAGCCCAGGCGTCGAACACCGGGGAGCTGTTTTTT. It codes for CASTRAQASNTGELFF.